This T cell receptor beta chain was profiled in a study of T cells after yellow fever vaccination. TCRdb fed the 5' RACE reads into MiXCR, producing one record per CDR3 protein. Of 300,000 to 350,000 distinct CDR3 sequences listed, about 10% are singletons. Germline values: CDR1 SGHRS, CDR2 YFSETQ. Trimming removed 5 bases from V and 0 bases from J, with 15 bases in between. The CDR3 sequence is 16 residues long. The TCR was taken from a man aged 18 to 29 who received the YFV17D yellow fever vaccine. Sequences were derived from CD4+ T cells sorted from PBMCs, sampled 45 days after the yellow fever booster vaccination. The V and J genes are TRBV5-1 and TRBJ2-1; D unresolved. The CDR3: CASSLAHTSSYNEQFF. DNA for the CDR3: TGCGCCAGCAGTCTGGCCCACACAAGCTCCTACAATGAGCAGTTCTTC.